A selection of T cell receptor beta chains follows, all from one sample in a study of cytomegalovirus exposure and HLA in healthy donors. Clones were sequenced by immunoSEQ multiplex PCR, and TCRdb holds only the in-frame ones, with some missing. In all, the sample yields under 200,000 clones. The sample was PBMCs. Receptors originate from a woman younger than 30 in good health and CMV-seropositive. The CDR3 runs from the conserved cysteine through the conserved F or W.

j_gene | len | v_gene | CDR3aa
TRBJ2-2 | 12 | TRBV2 | CASSRGTGELFF
TRBJ1-5 | 13 | TRBV6-5 | CASSRDRDQPQHF
TRBJ1-1 | 14 | TRBV14 | CASSQLRDSTEAFF
TRBJ2-7 | 14 | TRBV30 | CAWSAGTGGYEQYF
TRBJ2-7 | 14 | TRBV5-6 | CASSLDWSSYEQYF
TRBJ2-1 | 15 | TRBV9 | CASSPSGGSYNEQFF
TRBJ2-7 | 13 | TRBV18 | CASSPDRGFEQYF
TRBJ1-3 | 14 | TRBV30 | CAWRLRSSGNTIYF
TRBJ2-2 | 16 | TRBV5-1 | CASSELSAGATGELFF
TRBJ2-7 | 17 | TRBV7-8 | CASSFGTGDPYSYEQYF
TRBJ2-3 | 16 | TRBV5-4 | CASSPDLGGNTDTQYF
TRBJ2-1 | 16 | TRBV7-8 | CASSFPPTGAYNEQFF
TRBJ1-5 | 14 | TRBV27 | CASSLSAGLQPQHF
TRBJ2-7 | 14 | TRBV2 | CASSGGTSGSVQYF
- | 13 | TRBV29-1 | CSVASPISYEQYF
TRBJ1-1 | 13 | TRBV19 | CASGEDRDTEAFF
TRBJ2-7 | 19 | TRBV9 | CASSPNILLAGGPVYEQYF
TRBJ2-1 | 16 | TRBV27 | CASSLARSGHYNEQFF
TRBJ1-4 | 15 | TRBV27 | CASSFHRVGNEKLFF
TRBJ1-1 | 15 | TRBV30 | CAWSRGGKGSTEAFF
TRBJ2-2 | 16 | TRBV7-2 | CASSLVAGAGTGELFF
TRBJ2-7 | 11 | TRBV30 | CAGTSGRTEYF
TRBJ2-3 | 14 | TRBV2 | CASSVSRRTDTQYF
TRBJ2-5 | 15 | TRBV5-8 | CASQGGTHFAATQYF
TRBJ1-6 | 16 | TRBV9 | CASSEGSGTYNSPLHF
TRBJ2-7 | 14 | TRBV7-6 | CASSLGEFSYEQYF
TRBJ1-6 | 16 | TRBV7-2 | CASRAAGQGKTSPLHF
TRBJ1-5 | 15 | TRBV9 | CASSDGTGRNQPQHF
TRBJ2-2 | 17 | TRBV14 | CASSQGASGGDTGELFF
TRBJ1-1 | 14 | TRBV27 | CASHAHLQGAKTFF
TRBJ1-2 | 15 | TRBV19 | CASRTKRTGFYGYTF
TRBJ2-7 | 16 | TRBV19 | CASRPTSGGPSYEQYF
TRBJ2-1 | 15 | TRBV21-1 | CASSLRRGNYNEQFF
TRBJ2-7 | 12 | TRBV19 | CASRRTGDEQYF
TRBJ2-1 | 15 | TRBV9 | CASSVGGGPGNEQFF
TRBJ2-3 | 16 | TRBV11-3 | CASSSGLAGSTDTQYF